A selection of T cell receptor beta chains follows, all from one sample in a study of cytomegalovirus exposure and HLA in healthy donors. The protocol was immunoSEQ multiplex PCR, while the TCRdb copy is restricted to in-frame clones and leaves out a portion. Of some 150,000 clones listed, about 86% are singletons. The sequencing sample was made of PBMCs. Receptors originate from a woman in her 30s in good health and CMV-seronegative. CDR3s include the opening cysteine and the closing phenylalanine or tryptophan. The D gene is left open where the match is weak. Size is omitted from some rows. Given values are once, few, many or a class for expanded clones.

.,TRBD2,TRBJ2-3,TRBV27,TGTGCCAGCAGAGGGCTAGCGGGGGCAGATACGCAGTATTTT,CASRGLAGADTQYF
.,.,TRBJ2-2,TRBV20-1,TGCAGTGCCGAGGTCACCGGGGAGCTGTTTTTT,CSAEVTGELFF
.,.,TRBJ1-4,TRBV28,TGTGCCAGCAGTCCCCCCGGGACTTCGAAAAAACTGTTTTTT,CASSPPGTSKKLFF
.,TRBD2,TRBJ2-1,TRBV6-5,TGTGCCAGCAGGTACTCCCCTAGCGGGAGGGCTGAGCAGTTCTTC,CASRYSPSGRAEQFF
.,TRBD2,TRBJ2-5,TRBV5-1,TGCGCCAGCAGCTTGACTAGCGGGACTGAGAAGACCCAGTACTTC,CASSLTSGTEKTQYF
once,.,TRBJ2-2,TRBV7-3,TGTGCCAGCAGCCGAAAACTTAACACCGGGGAGCTGTTTTTT,CASSRKLNTGELFF
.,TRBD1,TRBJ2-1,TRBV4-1,TGCGCCAGCAGCGGGACAGGGGTACGGAATGAGCAGTTCTTC,CASSGTGVRNEQFF
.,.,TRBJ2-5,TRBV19,TGTGCCAGTAGTATAGAACCCTGGGCAAAAGAGACCCAGTACTTC,CASSIEPWAKETQYF
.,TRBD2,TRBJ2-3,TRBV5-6,TGTGCCAGCCTGGGGGCTAGCGGGGGGTACACAGATACGCAGTATTTT,CASLGASGGYTDTQYF
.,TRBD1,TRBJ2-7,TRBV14,TGTGCCAGCAGCACCCGACAGGGTTTCAACTACGAGCAGTACTTC,CASSTRQGFNYEQYF
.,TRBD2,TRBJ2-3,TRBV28,TGTGCCAGCAGTTTAGGGACTAGCCCTAATACGCAGTATTTT,CASSLGTSPNTQYF
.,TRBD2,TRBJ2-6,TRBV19,TGTGCCAGTAGTATAGAGGGGACTAGCGGGAGTTCTGGGGCCAACGTCCTGACTTTC,CASSIEGTSGSSGANVLTF
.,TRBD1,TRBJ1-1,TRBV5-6,TGTGCCAGCAGCTTGTCCTTTGGGACAGGGGTTGGCGGCACTGAAGCTTTCTTT,CASSLSFGTGVGGTEAFF
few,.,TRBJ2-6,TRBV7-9,TGTGCCAGCAGCTTTCCCCGCAGGCGGGACAACGTCCTGACTTTC,CASSFPRRRDNVLTF
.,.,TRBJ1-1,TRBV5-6,TGTGCCAGCAGCACACTGAACACTGAAGCTTTCTTT,CASSTLNTEAFF
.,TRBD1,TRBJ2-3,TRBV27,TGTGCCAGCAGTTTTCTCGGGACAGGGGGCACAGATACGCAGTATTTT,CASSFLGTGGTDTQYF
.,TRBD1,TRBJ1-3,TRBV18,TGTGCCAGCTCACCCCACGTACCCGGGACAGGGCAAAACACCATATATTTT,CASSPHVPGTGQNTIYF
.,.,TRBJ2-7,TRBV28,TGTGCCAGCAGTTTAGGCAGCTCCTACGAGCAGTACTTC,CASSLGSSYEQYF
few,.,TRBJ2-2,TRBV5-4,TGTGCCAGCAGCTTGGGGGGAAGGGGCACCGGGGAGCTGTTTTTT,CASSLGGRGTGELFF
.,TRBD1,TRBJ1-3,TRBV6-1,TGTGCCAGCAGTGACCCTCGGGACAGGGGGCTCGCATCTGGAAACACCATATATTTT,CASSDPRDRGLASGNTIYF
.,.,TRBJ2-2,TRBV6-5,TGTGCCAGCAGCGCCACTAGCATGCAGCTGTTTTTT,CASSATSMQLFF
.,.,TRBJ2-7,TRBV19,TGTGCCAGTAGTATTGGCCAGGGTATATCCTACGAGCAGTACTTC,CASSIGQGISYEQYF
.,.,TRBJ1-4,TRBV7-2,TGTGCCAGCAGCTTAGGGCAGCCGGGGGAAAAACTGTTTTTT,CASSLGQPGEKLFF
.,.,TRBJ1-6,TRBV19,TGTGCCAGTAGTCCCTGGCAGATAAGAGGAGGCTCCTATAATTCACCCCTCCACTTT,CASSPWQIRGGSYNSPLHF
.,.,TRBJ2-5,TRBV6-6,TGTGCCAGCAGTTATGCATCCGGGATCGGAGAGACCCAGTACTTC,CASSYASGIGETQYF
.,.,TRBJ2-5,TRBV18,TGTGCCAGCTCACCCCCGGCGGGCCAAGAGACCCAGTACTTC,CASSPPAGQETQYF
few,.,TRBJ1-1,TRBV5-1,TGCGCCAGCAGCCCACAGACAGAACTGAACACTGAAGCTTTCTTT,CASSPQTELNTEAFF
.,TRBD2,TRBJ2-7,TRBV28,TGTGCCAGCTTGAGGGCGGGGGACTCCTACGAGCAGTACTTC,CASLRAGDSYEQYF
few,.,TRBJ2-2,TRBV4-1,TGCGCCAGCAGACTAGGGATCACCGGGGAGCTGTTTTTT,CASRLGITGELFF
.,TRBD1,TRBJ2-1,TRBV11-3,TGTGCCAGCTCTCCCTACGAGACAGGGGGTGCAAATGAGCAGTTCTTC,CASSPYETGGANEQFF
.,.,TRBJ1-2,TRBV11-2,TGTGCCAGCAGCCAAGGAAGAGGGTTCAGACCCCCGAGGGGCTACACCTTC,CASSQGRGFRPPRGYTF
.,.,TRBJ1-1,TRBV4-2,TGTGCCAGCAGCCAAGATGCGAAAGCTTTCTTT,CASSQDAKAFF
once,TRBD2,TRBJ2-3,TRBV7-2,TGTGCCAGCAGCTTAGCGCCCTTTACTAGCGGGAGGGCCTTAGATACGCAGTATTTT,CASSLAPFTSGRALDTQYF
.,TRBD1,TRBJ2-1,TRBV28,TGTGCCAGCAGTTCTAAACCCAGGGGGCTGGGTGAGCAGTTCTTC,CASSSKPRGLGEQFF
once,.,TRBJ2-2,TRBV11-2,TGTGCCAGCAGCCTCAACCCGGACAGATACACCGGGGAGCTGTTTTTT,CASSLNPDRYTGELFF
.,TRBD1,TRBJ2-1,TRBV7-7,TGTGCCAGCAGTTCCGGGACAGGTTATGACAATGAGCAGTTCTTC,CASSSGTGYDNEQFF
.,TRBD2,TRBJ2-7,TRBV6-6,TGTGCCAGCAGATTAGCGGGAGCAAGCCACGAGCAGTACTTC,CASRLAGASHEQYF
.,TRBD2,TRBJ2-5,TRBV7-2,TGTGCCAGCAGCCGATCTCCGGGACTAGGTAGGGCCCAGTACTTC,CASSRSPGLGRAQYF
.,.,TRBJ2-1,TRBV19,TGTGCCAGTACGAGACAGGCCGACCGGTACAATGAGCAGTTCTTC,CASTRQADRYNEQFF
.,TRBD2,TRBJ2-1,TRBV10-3,TGTGCCATCAGTGAGTCCGTGACTAGCGGGAGCTCCTACAATGAGCAGTTCTTC,CAISESVTSGSSYNEQFF
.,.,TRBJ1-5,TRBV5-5,TGTGCCAGCAGCGGGGGGGGACCTTCCAATCAGCCCCAGCATTTT,CASSGGGPSNQPQHF
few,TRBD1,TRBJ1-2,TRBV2,TGTGCCAGAAACTCCGGGACAGGCCTCGACTATGGCTACACCTTC,CARNSGTGLDYGYTF
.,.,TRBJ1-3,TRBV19,TGTGCCAGTATTCCCAGTATGGGGCTCCGAAACACCATATATTTT,CASIPSMGLRNTIYF
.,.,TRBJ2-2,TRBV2,TGTGCCAGCAGAAGCCGGGAGTCCGGGGAGCTGTTTTTT,CASRSRESGELFF
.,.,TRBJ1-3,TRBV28,TGTGCCAGCAGTTTCCCGGGGGGATCCAACACCATATATTTT,CASSFPGGSNTIYF
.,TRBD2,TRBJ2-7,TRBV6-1,TGTGCCAGCAGTGAAGGGGGGACTAGGGGCTACGAGCAGTACTTC,CASSEGGTRGYEQYF
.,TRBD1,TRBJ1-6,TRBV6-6,TGTGCCAGCAGAGGACAGGGAGTAAGTTCACCCCTCCACTTT,CASRGQGVSSPLHF
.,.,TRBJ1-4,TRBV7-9,TGTTCCAGCAGCTTAGGCCAGATCTTTGCAACTAATGAAAAACTGTTTTTT,CSSSLGQIFATNEKLFF
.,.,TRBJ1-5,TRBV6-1,TGTGCCAGCAGTGAAATAACGGGGCAGGGGAGCTTTCAGCCCCAGCATTTT,CASSEITGQGSFQPQHF
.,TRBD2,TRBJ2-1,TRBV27,TGTGCCAGCAGTCCAACTAGCGGGGGAAGTCCCAATGAGCAGTTCTTC,CASSPTSGGSPNEQFF
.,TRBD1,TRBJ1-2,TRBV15,TGTGCCACCAGCAGAACTCGGGACAGACTTAACTATGGCTACACCTTC,CATSRTRDRLNYGYTF
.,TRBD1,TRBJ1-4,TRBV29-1,TGCAGCGTTTCCCCCTCAGGGGGAGAAAAACTGTTTTTT,CSVSPSGGEKLFF
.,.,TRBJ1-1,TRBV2,TGTGCCAGCAGTGCCTGGTCGGTAAACACTGAAGCTTTCTTT,CASSAWSVNTEAFF